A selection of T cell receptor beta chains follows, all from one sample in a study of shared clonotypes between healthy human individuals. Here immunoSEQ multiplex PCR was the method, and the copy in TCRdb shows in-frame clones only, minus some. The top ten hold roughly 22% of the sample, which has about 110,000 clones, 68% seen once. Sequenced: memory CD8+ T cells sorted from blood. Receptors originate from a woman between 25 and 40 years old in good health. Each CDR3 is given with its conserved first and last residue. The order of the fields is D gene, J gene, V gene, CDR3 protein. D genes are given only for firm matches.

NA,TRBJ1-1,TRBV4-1,CASSPDGGRRDTEAFF
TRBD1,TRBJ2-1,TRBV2,CASIRDRGDNEQFF
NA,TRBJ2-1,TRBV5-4,CASNSDWRVRDEQFF
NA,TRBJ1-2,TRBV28,CASSTGIWGYGYTF
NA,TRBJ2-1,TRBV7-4,CASSPHYADEQFF
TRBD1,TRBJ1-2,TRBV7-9,CASSLAGTTGTGKYGYTF
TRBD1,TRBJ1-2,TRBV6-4,CASSERGTGARYGYTF
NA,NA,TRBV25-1,CASSELDTGGGDEQYF
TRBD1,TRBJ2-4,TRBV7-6,CASGPGTGTIPNIQYF
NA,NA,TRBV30,CAWVPSVSYEQYF
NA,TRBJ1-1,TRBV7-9,CASSLGIVRAQIMNTEAFF
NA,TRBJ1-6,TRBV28,CASSMWSGNSPLHF
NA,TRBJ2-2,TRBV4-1,CASSQVSLAVNTGELFF
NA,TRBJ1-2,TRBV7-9,CASSYSDSYGYTF
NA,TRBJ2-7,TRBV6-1,CASSQRGSSYEQYF
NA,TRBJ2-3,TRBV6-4,CASSDEGEPTDTQYF
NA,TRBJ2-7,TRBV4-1,CASSQVPSGDITYEQYF
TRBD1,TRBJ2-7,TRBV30,CAWSANYRDRHYEQYF
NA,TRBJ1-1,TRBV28,CASRKGGMNTEAFF
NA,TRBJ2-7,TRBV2,CASSRRDVAYEQYF
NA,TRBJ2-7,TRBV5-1,CASSLDGEQVDEQYF
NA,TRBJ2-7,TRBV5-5,CASSLAWGEQYF